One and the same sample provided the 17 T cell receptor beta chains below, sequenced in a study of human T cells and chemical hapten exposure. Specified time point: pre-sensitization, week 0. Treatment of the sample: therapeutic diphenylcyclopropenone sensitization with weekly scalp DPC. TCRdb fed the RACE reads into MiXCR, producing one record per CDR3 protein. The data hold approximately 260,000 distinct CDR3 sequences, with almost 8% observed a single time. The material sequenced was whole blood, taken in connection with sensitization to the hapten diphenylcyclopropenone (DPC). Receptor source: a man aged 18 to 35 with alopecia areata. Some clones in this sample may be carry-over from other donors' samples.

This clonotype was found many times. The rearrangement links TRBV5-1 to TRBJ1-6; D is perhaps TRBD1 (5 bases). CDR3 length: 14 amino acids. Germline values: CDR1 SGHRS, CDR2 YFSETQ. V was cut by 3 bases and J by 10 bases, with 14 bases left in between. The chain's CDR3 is CASSSEGPLSPLHF. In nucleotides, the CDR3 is TGCGCCAGCAGCTCGGAGGGGCCTTTATCACCCCTCCACTTT. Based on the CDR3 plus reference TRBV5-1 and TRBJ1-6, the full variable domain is KAGVTQTPRYLIKTRGQQVTLSCSPISGHRSVSWYQQTPGQGLQFLFEYFSETQRNKGNFPGRFSGRQFSNSRSEMNVSTLELGDSALYLCASSSEGPLSPLHFGNGTRLTVT.

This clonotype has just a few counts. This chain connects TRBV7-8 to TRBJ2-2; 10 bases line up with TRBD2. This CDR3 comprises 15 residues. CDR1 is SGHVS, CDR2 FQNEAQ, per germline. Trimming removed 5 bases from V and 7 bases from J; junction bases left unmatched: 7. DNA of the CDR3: TGTGCCAGCAGCCGCCCATCTAGCGGGAGCGGGGAGCTGTTTTTT. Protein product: CASSRPSSGSGELFF.

The CDR3 nucleotides are TGCGCCAGCAGCCCCGCCGGGACGCGAGGCTACACCTTC. Residues: CASSPAGTRGYTF. This chain links TRBV4-1 with TRBJ1-2; D might be TRBD1 (5 bases). The CDR3 is made up of 13 amino acids. Germline V lookup: CDR1 MGHRA, CDR2 YSYEKL. Trimming pared 4 bases from V and 8 bases from J, leaving 14 bases between.

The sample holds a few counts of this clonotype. The CDR3 coding sequence is TGTGCCAGTAGCCTCCTAGCGGGTCCTACCTACAATGAGCAGTTCTTC. Its translation is CASSLLAGPTYNEQFF. This chain links TRBV19 with TRBJ2-1; 8 bases map to TRBD2. The trim removed 6 bases at V and 2 bases at J, leaving 9 bases unmatched. The CDR3 spans 16 residues. Germline V lookup: CDR1 LNHDA, CDR2 SQIVND (reference sequence).

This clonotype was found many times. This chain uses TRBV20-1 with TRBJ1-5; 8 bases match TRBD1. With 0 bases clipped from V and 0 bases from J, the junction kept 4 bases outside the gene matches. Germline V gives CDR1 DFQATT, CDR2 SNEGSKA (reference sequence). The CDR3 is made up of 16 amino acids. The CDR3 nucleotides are TGCAGTGCTAGAGATTACAGGGGGTATAGCAATCAGCCCCAGCATTTT. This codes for CSARDYRGYSNQPQHF.

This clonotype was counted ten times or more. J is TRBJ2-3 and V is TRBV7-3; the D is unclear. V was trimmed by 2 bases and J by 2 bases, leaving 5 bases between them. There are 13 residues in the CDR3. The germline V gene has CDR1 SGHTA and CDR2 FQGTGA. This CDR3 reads CASSLLSTDTQYF. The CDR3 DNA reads TGTGCCAGCAGCTTACTTTCCACAGATACGCAGTATTTT.

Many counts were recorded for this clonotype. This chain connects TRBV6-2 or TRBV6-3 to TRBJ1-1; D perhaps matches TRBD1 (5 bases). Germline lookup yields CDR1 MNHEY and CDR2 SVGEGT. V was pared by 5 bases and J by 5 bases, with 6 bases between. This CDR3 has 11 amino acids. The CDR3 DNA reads TGTGCCAGCAGTAGACAGACTGAAGCTTTCTTT. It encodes CASSRQTEAFF.

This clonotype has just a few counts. The CDR3 DNA follows: TGCAGCGCTAAGACAGGGGAAGCCTACGAGCAGTACTTC. Translated: CSAKTGEAYEQYF. The chain combines TRBV29-1 with TRBJ2-7; TRBD1 aligns across 8 bases. The CDR3 runs 13 residues. The V and J ends lost 7 bases and 2 bases, in that order; junction bases with no gene match: 7. Germline V gives CDR1 SQVTM, CDR2 ANQGSEA.

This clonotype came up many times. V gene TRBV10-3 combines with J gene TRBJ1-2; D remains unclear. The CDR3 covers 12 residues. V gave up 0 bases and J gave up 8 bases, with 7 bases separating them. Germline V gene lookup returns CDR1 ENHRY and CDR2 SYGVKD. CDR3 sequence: CAISESQEGYTF. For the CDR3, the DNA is TGTGCCATCAGTGAGTCGCAGGAAGGCTACACCTTC.

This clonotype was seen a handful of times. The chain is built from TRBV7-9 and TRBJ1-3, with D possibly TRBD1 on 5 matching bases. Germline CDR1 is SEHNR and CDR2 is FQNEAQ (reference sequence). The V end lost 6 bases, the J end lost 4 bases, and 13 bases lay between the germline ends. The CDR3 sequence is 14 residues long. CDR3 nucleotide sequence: TGTGCCAGCAGTACCCGAGGGGACGGAAACACCATATATTTT. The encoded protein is CASSTRGDGNTIYF.

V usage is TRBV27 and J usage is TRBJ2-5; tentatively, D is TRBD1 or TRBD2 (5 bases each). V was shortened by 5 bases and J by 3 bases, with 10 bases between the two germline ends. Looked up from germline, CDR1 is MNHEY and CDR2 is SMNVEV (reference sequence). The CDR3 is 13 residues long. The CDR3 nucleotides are TGTGCCAGCAGTGTCTTGGGGGAAGAGACCCAGTACTTC. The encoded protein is CASSVLGEETQYF.

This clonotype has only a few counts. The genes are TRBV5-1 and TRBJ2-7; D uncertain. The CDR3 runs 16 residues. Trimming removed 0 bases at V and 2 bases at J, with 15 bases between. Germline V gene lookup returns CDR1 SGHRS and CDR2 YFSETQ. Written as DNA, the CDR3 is TGCGCCAGCAGCTTGGGGGCGGTATCAAGCCCCTACGAGCAGTACTTC. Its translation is CASSLGAVSSPYEQYF.

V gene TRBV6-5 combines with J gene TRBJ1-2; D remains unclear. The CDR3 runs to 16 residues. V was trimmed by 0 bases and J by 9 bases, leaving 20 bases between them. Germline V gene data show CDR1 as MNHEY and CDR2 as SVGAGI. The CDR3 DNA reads TGTGCCAGCAGTTACTCGAGGGCTCTCGGGGTCGAGAGCTACACCTTC. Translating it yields CASSYSRALGVESYTF.

This CDR3 is CASSQSQAQETQYF. The CDR3 DNA sequence: TGTGCCAGCAGCCAATCCCAGGCTCAAGAGACCCAGTACTTC. The chain recombines TRBV16 with TRBJ2-5; no clear D gene. Germline CDR1 and CDR2: KGHSY and FQNENV. V dropped 0 bases and J dropped 2 bases, with 7 bases sitting between them. The CDR3 loop spans 14 amino acids.

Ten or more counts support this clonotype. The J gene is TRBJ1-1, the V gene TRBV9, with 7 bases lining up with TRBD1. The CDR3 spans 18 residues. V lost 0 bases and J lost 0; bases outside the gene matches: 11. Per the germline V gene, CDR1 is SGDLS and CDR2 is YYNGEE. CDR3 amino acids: CASSVGGQEGRMNTEAFF. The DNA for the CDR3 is TGTGCCAGCAGCGTAGGAGGACAGGAGGGTCGCATGAACACTGAAGCTTTCTTT.

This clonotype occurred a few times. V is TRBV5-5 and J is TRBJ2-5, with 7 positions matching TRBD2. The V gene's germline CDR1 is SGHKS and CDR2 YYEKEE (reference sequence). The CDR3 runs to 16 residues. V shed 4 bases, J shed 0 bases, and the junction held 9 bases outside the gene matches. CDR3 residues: CASSPRLAEYQETQYF. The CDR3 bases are TGTGCCAGCAGCCCCCGGCTAGCGGAGTACCAAGAGACCCAGTACTTC.

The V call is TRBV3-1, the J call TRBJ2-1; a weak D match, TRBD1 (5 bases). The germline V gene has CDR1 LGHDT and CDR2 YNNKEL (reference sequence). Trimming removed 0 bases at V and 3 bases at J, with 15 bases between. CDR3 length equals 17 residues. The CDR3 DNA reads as TGTGCCAGCAGCCAAGAGTCGACAGACCTGGACTACAATGAGCAGTTCTTC. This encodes CASSQESTDLDYNEQFF.